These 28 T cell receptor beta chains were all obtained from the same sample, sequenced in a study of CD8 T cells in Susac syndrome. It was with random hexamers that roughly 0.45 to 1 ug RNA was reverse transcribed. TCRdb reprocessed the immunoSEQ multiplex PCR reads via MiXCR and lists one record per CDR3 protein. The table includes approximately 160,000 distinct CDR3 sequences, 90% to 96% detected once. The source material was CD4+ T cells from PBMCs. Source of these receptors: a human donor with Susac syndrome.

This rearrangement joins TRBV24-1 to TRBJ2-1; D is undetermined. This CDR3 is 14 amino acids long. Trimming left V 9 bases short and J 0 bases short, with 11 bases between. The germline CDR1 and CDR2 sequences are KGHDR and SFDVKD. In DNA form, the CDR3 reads TGTGCCACCGGACCTCGCCACTCCTACAATGAGCAGTTCTTC. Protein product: CATGPRHSYNEQFF.

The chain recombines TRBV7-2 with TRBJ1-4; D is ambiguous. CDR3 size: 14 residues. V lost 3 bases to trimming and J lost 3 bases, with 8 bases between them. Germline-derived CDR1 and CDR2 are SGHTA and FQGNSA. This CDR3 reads CASSFGGANEKLFF. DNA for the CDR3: TGTGCCAGCAGCTTTGGTGGGGCTAATGAAAAACTGTTTTTT.

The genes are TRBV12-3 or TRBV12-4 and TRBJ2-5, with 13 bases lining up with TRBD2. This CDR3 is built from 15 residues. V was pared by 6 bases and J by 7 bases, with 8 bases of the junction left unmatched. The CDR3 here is CASSRGLAGVGTQYF. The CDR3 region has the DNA TGTGCCAGCAGCCGCGGACTAGCGGGAGTGGGGACCCAGTACTTC.

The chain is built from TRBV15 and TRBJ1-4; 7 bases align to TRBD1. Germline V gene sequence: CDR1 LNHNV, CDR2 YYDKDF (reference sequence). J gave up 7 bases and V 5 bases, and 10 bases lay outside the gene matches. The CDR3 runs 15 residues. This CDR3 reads CATSDRRGQSEKLFF. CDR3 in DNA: TGTGCCACCAGCGATCGGCGGGGACAGAGTGAAAAACTGTTTTTT.

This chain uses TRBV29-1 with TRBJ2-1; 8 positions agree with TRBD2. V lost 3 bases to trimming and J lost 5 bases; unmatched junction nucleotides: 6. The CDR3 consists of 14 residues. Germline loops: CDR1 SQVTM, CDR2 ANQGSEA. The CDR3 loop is CSVDSGALHNEQFF. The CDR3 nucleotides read TGCAGCGTTGATAGCGGGGCTTTACACAATGAGCAGTTCTTC.

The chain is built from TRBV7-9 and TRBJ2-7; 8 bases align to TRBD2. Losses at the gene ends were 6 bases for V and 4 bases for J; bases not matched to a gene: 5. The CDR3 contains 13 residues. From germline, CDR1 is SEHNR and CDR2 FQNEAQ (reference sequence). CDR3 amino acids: CASSSPGGYEQYV. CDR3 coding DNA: TGTGCCAGCAGTTCACCGGGGGGGTACGAGCAGTACGTC.

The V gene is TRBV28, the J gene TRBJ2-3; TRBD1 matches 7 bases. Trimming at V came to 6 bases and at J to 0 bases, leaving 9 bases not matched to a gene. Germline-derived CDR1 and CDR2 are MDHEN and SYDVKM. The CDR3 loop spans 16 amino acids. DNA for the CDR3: TGTGCCAGCAGCAAATACAGGGGACCTAGCACAGATACGCAGTATTTT. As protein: CASSKYRGPSTDTQYF. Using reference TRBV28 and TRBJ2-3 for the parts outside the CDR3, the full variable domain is DVKVTQSSRYLVKRTGEKVFLECVQDMDHENMFWYRQDPGLGLRLIYFSYDVKMKEKGDIPEGYSVSREKKERFSLILESASTNQTSMYLCASSKYRGPSTDTQYFGPGTRLTVL.

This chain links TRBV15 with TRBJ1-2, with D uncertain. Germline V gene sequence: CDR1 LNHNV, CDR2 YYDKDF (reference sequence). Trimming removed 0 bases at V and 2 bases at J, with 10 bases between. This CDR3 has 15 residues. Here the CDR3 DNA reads TGTGCCACCAGCAGAGATCTTACGGCGAACTATGGCTACACCTTC. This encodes CATSRDLTANYGYTF.

The CDR3 DNA is TGTGCCAGCAGGTCGGGGGGTAGCGGGAGCAATGAGCAGTTCTTC. It is translated as CASRSGGSGSNEQFF. The chain joins TRBV12-3 or TRBV12-4 to TRBJ2-1, with 9 bases that match TRBD2. J gave up 6 bases and V 6 bases, and 9 bases lay outside the gene matches. CDR3 size: 15 residues.

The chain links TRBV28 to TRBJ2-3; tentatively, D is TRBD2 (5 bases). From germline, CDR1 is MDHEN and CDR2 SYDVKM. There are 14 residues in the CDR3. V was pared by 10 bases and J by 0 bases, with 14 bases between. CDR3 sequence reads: CATQDGGSTDTQYF. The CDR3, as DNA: TGTGCCACTCAAGACGGAGGCAGCACAGATACGCAGTATTTT.

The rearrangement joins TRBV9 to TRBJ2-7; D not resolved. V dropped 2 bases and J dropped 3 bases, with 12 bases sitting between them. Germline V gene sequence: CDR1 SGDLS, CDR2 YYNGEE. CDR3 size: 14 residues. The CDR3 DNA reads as TGTGCCAGCAGCGTGGATGGGCACCTCTACGAGCAGTACGTC. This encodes CASSVDGHLYEQYV.

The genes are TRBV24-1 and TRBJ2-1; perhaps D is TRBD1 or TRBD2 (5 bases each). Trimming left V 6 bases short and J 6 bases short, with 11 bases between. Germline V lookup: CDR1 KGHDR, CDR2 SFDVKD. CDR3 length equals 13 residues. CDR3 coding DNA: TGTGCCACCAGTCCGGGACCGGTCAATGAGCAGTTCTTC. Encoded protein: CATSPGPVNEQFF.

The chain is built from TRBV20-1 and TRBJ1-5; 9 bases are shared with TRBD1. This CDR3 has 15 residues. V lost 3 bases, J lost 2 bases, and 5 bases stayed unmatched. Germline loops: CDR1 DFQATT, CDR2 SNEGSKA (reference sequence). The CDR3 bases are TGCAGTGCTAGGGCCAGGACAGGGGGCAATCAGCCCCAGCATTTT. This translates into CSARARTGGNQPQHF.

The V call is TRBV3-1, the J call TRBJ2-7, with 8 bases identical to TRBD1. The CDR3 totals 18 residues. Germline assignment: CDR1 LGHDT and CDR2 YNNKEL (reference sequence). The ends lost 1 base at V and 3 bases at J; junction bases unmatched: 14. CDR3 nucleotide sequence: TGTGCCAGCAGCCAAGGGACGACAGGGGCATATAAGGACTACGAGCAGTACTTC. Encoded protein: CASSQGTTGAYKDYEQYF.

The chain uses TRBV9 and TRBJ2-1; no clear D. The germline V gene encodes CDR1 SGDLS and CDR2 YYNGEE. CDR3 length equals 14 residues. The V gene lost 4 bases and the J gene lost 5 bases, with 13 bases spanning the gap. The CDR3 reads CASSPSPLDNEQFF. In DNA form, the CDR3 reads TGTGCCAGCAGCCCTTCCCCGCTAGACAATGAGCAGTTCTTC.

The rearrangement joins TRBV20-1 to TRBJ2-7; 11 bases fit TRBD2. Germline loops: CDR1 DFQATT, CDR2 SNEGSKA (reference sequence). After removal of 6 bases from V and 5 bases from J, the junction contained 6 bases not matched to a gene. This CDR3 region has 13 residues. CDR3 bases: TGCAGTGCCGCGGGACTAGCGGTCCACGAGCAGTACTTC. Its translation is CSAAGLAVHEQYF.

In nucleotides, the CDR3 is TGTGCCAGCATCCAAGCTCCAGGACAGCTCAATGAGCAGTTCTTC. This sequence encodes CASIQAPGQLNEQFF. The rearrangement uses TRBV28 and TRBJ2-1; D might be TRBD1 (6 bases). The CDR3 totals 15 residues. V shed 7 bases and J shed 6 bases, with 19 bases lying between them. Germline values: CDR1 MDHEN, CDR2 SYDVKM. The variable domain in full, completed from reference TRBV28 and TRBJ2-1, reads DVKVTQSSRYLVKRTGEKVFLECVQDMDHENMFWYRQDPGLGLRLIYFSYDVKMKEKGDIPEGYSVSREKKERFSLILESASTNQTSMYLCASIQAPGQLNEQFFGPGTRLTVL.

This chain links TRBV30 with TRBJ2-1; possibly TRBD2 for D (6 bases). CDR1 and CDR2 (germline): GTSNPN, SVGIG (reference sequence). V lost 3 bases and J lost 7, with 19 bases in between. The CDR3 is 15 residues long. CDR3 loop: CAWSRIRLARNEQFF. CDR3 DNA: TGTGCCTGGAGCAGGATCAGGCTAGCGAGGAATGAGCAGTTCTTC.

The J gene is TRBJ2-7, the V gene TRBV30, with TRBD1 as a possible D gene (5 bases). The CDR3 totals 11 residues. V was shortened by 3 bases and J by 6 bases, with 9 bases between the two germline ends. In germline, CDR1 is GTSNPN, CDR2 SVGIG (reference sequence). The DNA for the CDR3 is TGTGCCTGGAGCCGCCAGGGCGAGCAGTACTTC. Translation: CAWSRQGEQYF.

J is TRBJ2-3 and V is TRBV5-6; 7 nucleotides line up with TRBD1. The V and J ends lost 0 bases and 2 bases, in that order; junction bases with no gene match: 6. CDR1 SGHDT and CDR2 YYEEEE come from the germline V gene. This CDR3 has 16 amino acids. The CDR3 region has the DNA TGTGCCAGCAGCTTGGAAGGGGGCCCCCCCACAGATACGCAGTATTTT. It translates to CASSLEGGPPTDTQYF.

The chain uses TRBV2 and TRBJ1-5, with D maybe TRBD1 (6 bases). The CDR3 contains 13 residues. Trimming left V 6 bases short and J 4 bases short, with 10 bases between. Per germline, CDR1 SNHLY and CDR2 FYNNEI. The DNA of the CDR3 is TGTGCCAGCAGACAGGGAGAGAATCAGCCCCAGCATTTT. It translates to CASRQGENQPQHF.

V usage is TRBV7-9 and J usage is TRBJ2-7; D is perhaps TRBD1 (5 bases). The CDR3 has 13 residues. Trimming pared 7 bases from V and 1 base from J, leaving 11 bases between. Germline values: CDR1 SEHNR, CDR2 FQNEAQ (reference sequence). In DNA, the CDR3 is TGTGCCAGCAACGATAGGACATCCTACGAGCAGTACTTC. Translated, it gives CASNDRTSYEQYF.

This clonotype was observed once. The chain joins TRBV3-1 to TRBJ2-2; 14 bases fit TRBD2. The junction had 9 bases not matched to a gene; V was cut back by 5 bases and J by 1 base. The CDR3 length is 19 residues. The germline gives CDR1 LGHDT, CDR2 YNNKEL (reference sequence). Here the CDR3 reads CASSFFSGLAGVNTGELFF. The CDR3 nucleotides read TGTGCCAGCAGCTTCTTCTCGGGACTAGCGGGAGTGAACACCGGGGAGCTGTTTTTT.

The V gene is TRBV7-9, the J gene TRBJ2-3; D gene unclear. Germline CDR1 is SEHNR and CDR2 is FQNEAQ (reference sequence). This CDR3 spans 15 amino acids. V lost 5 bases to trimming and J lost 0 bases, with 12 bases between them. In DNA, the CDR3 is TGTGCCAGCAGCAATCACGCCCACAGCACAGATACGCAGTATTTT. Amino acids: CASSNHAHSTDTQYF.

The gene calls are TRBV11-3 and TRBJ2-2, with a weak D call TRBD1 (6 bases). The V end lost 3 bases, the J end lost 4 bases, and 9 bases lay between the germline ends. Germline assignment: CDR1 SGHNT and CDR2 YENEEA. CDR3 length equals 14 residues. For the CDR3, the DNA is TGTGCCAGCAGCTTGGACAGCCTCACCGGGGAGCTGTTTTTT. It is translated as CASSLDSLTGELFF.

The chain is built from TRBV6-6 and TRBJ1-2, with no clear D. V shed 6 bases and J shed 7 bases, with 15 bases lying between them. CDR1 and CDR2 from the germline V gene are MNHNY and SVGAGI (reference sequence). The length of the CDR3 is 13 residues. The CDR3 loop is CASSPLGEVGYTF. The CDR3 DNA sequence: TGTGCCAGCAGCCCTCTGGGAGAGGTTGGCTACACCTTC.

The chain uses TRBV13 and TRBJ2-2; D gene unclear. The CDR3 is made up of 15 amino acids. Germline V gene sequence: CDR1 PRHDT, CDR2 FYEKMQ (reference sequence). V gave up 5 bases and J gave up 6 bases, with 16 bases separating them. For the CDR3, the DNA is TGTGCCAGCAGCCTTAAACTGGGTTTCGCCGGGGAGCTGTTTTTT. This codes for CASSLKLGFAGELFF.

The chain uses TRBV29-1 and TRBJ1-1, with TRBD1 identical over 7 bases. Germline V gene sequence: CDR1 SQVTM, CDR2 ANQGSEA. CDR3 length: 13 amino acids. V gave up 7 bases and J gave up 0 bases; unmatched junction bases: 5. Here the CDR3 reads CSAAQGMNTEAFF. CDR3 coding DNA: TGCAGCGCAGCACAGGGGATGAACACTGAAGCTTTCTTT.